The TCR beta chain described here comes from a study of shared clonotypes between healthy human individuals (dated by TCRdb to about 2020). Study-wide context: The cohort comprised a couple of women and a few men aged 18 to 49 years. For each donor, CD4 naive and CD4 memory were each run on three plates, CD8 naive on two plates, and CD8 memory on one plate. To estimate repertoire size and how much clonotype sharing occurs between individuals, the study deeply sequenced the blood TCR repertoires of about five healthy adults. Different laboratories and diverse techniques were used to prepare libraries and sequence TCR repertoires, to increase sequencing depth and limit assay-specific biases. Each donor's leukapheresis produced roughly between roughly 0.85 and 9 billion PBMCs.

Inclusive of the bounding cysteine and phenylalanine, the CDR3 is 15 residues long. Only the CDR3 DNA stays, 45 bases, in frame from base 1. The germline V gene supplies CDR1 MNHNS and CDR2 SASEGT. Trimming takes 2 bases off V and 6 bases off J; junction bases not matched to a gene: 8. The investigation overall reported the following: Compared with non-shared clonotypes, the clonotypes found in all four sorted-subset donors had higher generation probabilities. Because the study included a small number of donors, the genetic and exposure-history diversity represented was limited. Sampling was restricted to blood, and TCR repertoires in tissue are likely to differ from TCR repertoires in blood. Sharing across a few donors was observed for about 4.8% of naive CD4, 3% to 3.5% of naive CD8, over 2% of memory CD4, and less than 0.45% of memory CD8 clonotypes. Pairwise subsampling indicated that sequencing depth was expected to affect the degree of clonotype sharing among donors. Even with the large sequencing depth, rarefaction of the sorted-subset datasets indicated that sequencing was incomplete. Naive subsets generally had larger estimated clonotype richness than memory subsets did.

TCR CDR3 regions were amplified from genomic DNA by multiplex PCR using the deep immunoSEQ assay. Extracted genomic DNA from each cell subset was distributed evenly across all wells of several immunoSEQ 96-well plates, and each plate was treated as a replicate. For sorted subsets, about 220 ng of genomic DNA, equivalent to 25,000 to 35,000 T cell genomes, went into each replicate PCR. Purified libraries were measured with a Qubit 3.0 fluorometer, size-checked on a Bioanalyzer 2100, and measured again with the KAPA Library Quantification kit. Every immunoSEQ 96-well plate was sequenced on a dedicated single-read 150-cycle Illumina NextSeq 550 flow cell. Per the original workflow: Because only junctional sequences without quality scores were contained in the immunoSEQ output, filtering matching that applied to full-length reads could not be performed. To assign V/J genes and CDR3, sequences were annotated using PyIR, a Python wrapper for IgBLAST v1.9, with IMGT germline references. Reads were filtered out if the reads had weak V/J assignments (E-value above 1e-6), no CDR3, stop codons, out-of-frame junctions, or ambiguous translated residues. V3J clonotypes were defined as sequences sharing the same inferred V gene, J gene, and CDR3 amino acid sequence. The percentage overlap between two repertoires was calculated by dividing the number of shared unique clonotypes by the size of the smaller repertoire. Three approaches were used to assess repertoire richness: RTK rarefaction, the Chao1 estimator, and Recon v2.1 estimates of unobserved clonotypes. Generation probabilities for all TCRbeta clonotypes obtained by the gDNA method from a few donors were computed using OLGA. Not all clones reach the TCRdb copy of this immuneACCESS table, which keeps in-frame sequences only. Checked studies attribute under half of the gap to unresolved V genes and leave the rest unexplained. The V and J calls and clone size come from that table; D and trimming were worked out from the DNA. The sample table shows roughly 2.6 million clones, and 85% to 95% are seen once. In total, the top ten clones hold around 0.15% of the sample.

In this sample, this clone turned up once. Its antigen has not been determined. The record has no base qualities; no much larger clone is one base away. The donors were healthy, HIV-negative adults with no recently reported acute infections or vaccinations. All donors were Caucasian adults living in Nashville, Tennessee, USA. CD4+ T cells were enriched by magnetic negative selection, after which naive cells were positively selected on CD45RA and the negative fraction was taken as the memory subset. After blood collection by leukapheresis, PBMCs were isolated using Ficoll-Histopaque density gradient centrifugation and then cryopreserved in the vapor phase of liquid nitrogen. Analytical flow cytometry was used to check the purity and quantity of each magnetically sorted T cell population. Each sorted fraction had its genomic DNA isolated and then quantified by UV absorbance on a Nanodrop 2000c.

The source material was naive CD4+ T cells sorted from blood. The sample's cell subset or site label, in plain terms: CD45RA+ positively selected. The sequence joins TRBV6-1 to TRBJ1-2, and 8 bases in between align with TRBD1. This receptor was obtained from a man between 18 and 35 years old in good health. The nucleotides are TGTGCCAGCAGTGAATACCCCGGACAGGGCGATGGCTACACCTTC. This is translated as CASSEYPGQGDGYTF.